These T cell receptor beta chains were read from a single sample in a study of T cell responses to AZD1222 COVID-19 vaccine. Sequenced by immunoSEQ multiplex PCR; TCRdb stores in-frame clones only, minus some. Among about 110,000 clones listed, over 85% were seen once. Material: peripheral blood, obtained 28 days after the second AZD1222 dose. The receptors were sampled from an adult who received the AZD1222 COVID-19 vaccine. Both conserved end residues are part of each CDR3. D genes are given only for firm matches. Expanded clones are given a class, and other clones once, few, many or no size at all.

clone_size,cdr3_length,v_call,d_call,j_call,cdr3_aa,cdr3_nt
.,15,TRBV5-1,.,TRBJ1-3,CASSLGGFSGNTIYF,TGCGCCAGCAGCTTGGGTGGGTTCTCTGGAAACACCATATATTTT
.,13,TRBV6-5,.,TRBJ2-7,CASSYSHSYEQYF,TGTGCCAGCAGTTACTCGCACAGTTACGAGCAGTACTTC
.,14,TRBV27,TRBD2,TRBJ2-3,CASEWGGSADTQYF,TGTGCCAGCGAATGGGGGGGATCGGCAGATACGCAGTATTTT
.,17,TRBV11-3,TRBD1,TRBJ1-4,CASSSRQGGSTNEKLFF,TGTGCCAGCAGCAGCCGACAGGGGGGATCAACTAATGAAAAACTGTTTTTT
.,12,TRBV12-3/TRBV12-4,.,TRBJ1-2,CASSLEAEGYTF,TGTGCCAGCAGTTTAGAGGCCGAAGGCTACACCTTC
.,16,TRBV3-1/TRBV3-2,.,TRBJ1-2,CASSQQGRPRSVGYTF,TGTGCCAGCAGCCAACAGGGACGACCCCGAAGCGTGGGCTACACCTTC
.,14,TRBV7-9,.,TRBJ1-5,CASSLGQSNQPQHF,TGTGCCAGCAGCTTAGGGCAGAGCAATCAGCCCCAGCATTTT
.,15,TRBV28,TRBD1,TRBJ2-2,CASLPGQDFTGELFF,TGTGCCAGCCTCCCGGGACAGGACTTCACCGGGGAGCTGTTTTTT
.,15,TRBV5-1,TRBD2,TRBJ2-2,CASTETSGSGGELFF,TGCGCCAGCACCGAAACTAGCGGGAGTGGCGGGGAGCTGTTTTTT
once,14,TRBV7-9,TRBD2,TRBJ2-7,CASSFSGGPKEQYF,TGTGCCAGCAGCTTTAGCGGGGGCCCGAAAGAGCAGTACTTC
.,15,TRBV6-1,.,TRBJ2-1,CASSEIRAFYNEQFF,TGTGCCAGCAGTGAGATCAGGGCTTTCTACAATGAGCAGTTCTTC
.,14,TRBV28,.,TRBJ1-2,CASSPGQLNYGYTF,TGTGCCAGCAGCCCGGGACAACTTAACTATGGCTACACCTTC
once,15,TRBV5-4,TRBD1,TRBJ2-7,CASSSGTGSSYEQYF,TGTGCCAGCAGCTCGGGGACAGGGAGCTCCTACGAGCAGTACTTC
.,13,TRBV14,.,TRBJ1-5,CASSQDFNQPQHF,TGTGCCAGCAGCCAAGATTTTAATCAGCCCCAGCATTTT
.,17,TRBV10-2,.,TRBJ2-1,CASGGLGADLRADEQFF,TGCGCCAGCGGCGGCTTAGGAGCGGACCTTCGGGCCGATGAGCAGTTCTTC
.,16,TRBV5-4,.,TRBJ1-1,CASSKENPTENTEAFF,TGTGCCAGCAGCAAAGAGAATCCTACAGAGAACACTGAAGCTTTCTTT
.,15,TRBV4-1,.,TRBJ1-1,CASSQNPSMNTEAFF,TGCGCCAGCAGCCAGAATCCCAGCATGAACACTGAAGCTTTCTTT
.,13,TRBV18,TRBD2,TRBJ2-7,CASSMGTSGEQYF,TGTGCCAGCTCAATGGGGACTAGCGGCGAGCAGTACTTC
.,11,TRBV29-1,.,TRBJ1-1,CSVAGFTEAFF,TGCAGCGTGGCAGGGTTTACTGAAGCTTTCTTT
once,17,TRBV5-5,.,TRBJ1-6,CASSSGGGGSYNSPLHF,TGTGCCAGCAGCAGCGGTGGGGGTGGCTCCTATAATTCACCCCTCCACTTT
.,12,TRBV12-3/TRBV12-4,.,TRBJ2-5,CASSLGRETQYF,TGTGCCAGCAGTTTAGGACGGGAGACCCAGTACTTC
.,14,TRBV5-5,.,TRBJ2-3,CASSSSDITDTQYF,TGTGCCAGCAGCTCGTCTGATATCACAGATACGCAGTATTTT
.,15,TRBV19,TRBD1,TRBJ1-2,CASSPTQGANYGYTF,TGTGCCAGTAGTCCCACCCAGGGGGCGAACTATGGCTACACCTTC
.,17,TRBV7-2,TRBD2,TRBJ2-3,CASSLVAGLAGADTQYF,TGTGCCAGCAGCTTAGTCGCCGGACTAGCGGGAGCAGATACGCAGTATTTT
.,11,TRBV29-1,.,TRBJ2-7,CSVGTPYEQYF,TGCAGCGTCGGGACACCGTACGAGCAGTACTTC
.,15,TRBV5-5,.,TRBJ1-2,CASSAGSGSYYGYTF,TGTGCCAGCAGCGCCGGAAGTGGTTCGTACTATGGCTACACCTTC
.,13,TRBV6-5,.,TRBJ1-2,CASSYQETYGYTF,TGTGCCAGCAGTTACCAGGAAACCTATGGCTACACCTTC
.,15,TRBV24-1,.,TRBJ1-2,CATSDRTETNYGYTF,TGTGCCACCAGTGACCGGACAGAAACTAACTATGGCTACACCTTC
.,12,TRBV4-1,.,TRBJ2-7,CASSQGGYEQYF,TGCGCCAGCAGCCAAGGCGGCTACGAGCAGTACTTC
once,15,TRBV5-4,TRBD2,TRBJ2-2,CASSLRAGVNGELFF,TGTGCCAGCAGCTTGAGGGCGGGAGTTAACGGGGAGCTGTTTTTT
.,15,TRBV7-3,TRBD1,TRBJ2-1,CASSRPAGGRNEQFF,TGTGCCAGCAGCCGCCCGGCAGGGGGTCGCAATGAGCAGTTCTTC
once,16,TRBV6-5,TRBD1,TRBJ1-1,CASSYGTGDFDTEAFF,TGTGCCAGCAGTTACGGGACAGGGGATTTTGACACTGAAGCTTTCTTT
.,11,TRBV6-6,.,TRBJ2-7,CASRDMGEQYF,TGTGCCAGCAGAGACATGGGCGAGCAGTACTTC
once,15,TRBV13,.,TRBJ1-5,CASRGGFRNNQPQHF,TGTGCCAGTCGGGGGGGTTTTAGGAACAATCAGCCCCAGCATTTT
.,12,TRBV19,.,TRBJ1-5,CASSIGPKPQHF,TGTGCCAGTAGTATAGGACCCAAGCCCCAGCATTTT
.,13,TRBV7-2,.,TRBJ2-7,CASSLDSLREQYF,TGTGCCAGCAGCCTAGACAGCCTACGCGAGCAGTACTTC
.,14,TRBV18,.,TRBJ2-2,CASSNRDSGGELFF,TGTGCCAGCTCAAACCGGGACTCGGGCGGGGAGCTGTTTTTT
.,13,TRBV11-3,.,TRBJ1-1,CASSPLQDTEAFF,TGTGCCAGCAGCCCTTTACAGGACACTGAAGCTTTCTTT
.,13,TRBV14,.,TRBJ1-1,CASSRKGLSEAFF,TGTGCCAGCAGCCGGAAGGGGTTGTCTGAAGCTTTCTTT
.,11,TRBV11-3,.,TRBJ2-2,CASWNTGELFF,TGTGCCAGCTGGAACACCGGGGAGCTGTTTTTT
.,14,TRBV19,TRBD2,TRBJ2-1,CASKALAGYNEQFF,TGTGCCAGTAAGGCACTAGCGGGTTACAATGAGCAGTTCTTC
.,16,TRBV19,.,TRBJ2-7,CASSIEGSEVGYEQYF,TGTGCCAGTAGTATAGAAGGATCTGAGGTGGGCTACGAGCAGTACTTC
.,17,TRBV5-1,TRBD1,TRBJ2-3,CASSLDPGQGLIDTQYF,TGCGCCAGCAGCTTGGACCCGGGACAGGGGCTTATAGATACGCAGTATTTT
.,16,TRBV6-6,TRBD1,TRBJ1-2,CASSLRDRVEIYGYTF,TGTGCCAGCAGTCTGCGTGACAGGGTCGAAATCTATGGCTACACCTTC
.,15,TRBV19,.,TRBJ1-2,CASSAGGVSFYGYTF,TGTGCCAGTAGTGCCGGGGGCGTCAGCTTCTATGGCTACACCTTC
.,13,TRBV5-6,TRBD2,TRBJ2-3,CASSFGGGNTQYF,TGTGCCAGCAGCTTTGGCGGGGGAAATACGCAGTATTTT
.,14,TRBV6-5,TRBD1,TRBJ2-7,CASSYDRGPVWQYF,TGTGCCAGCAGTTACGACAGGGGCCCGGTCTGGCAGTACTTC
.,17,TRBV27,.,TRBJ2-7,CASSLSGWRGPSYEQYF,TGTGCCAGCAGTTTATCGGGCTGGCGGGGCCCTTCCTACGAGCAGTACTTC
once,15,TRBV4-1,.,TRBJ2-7,CASSQDSPKHYEQYF,TGCGCCAGCAGCCAAGATAGTCCCAAACACTACGAGCAGTACTTC
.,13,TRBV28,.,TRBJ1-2,CASSGTSNYGYTF,TGTGCCAGCAGTGGGACATCTAACTATGGCTACACCTTC
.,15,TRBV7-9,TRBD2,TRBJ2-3,CASSPQGWEGDTQYF,TGTGCCAGCAGCCCCCAGGGCTGGGAGGGGGATACGCAGTATTTT
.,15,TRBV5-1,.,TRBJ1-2,CASSFSDPGTYGYTF,TGCGCCAGCAGCTTCTCCGACCCGGGCACCTATGGCTACACCTTC